The rows below give T cell receptor beta chains drawn from one sample of a study of beta chain features in type 1 diabetes. The repertoire was sequenced with immunoSEQ multiplex PCR; TCRdb's copy has only in-frame clones and lacks some. This table has more than 300,000 clones, roughly a tenth appearing once. The sequenced sample consisted of central memory CD4+ T cells from blood. The receptors come from a man aged 25 to 45 with type 1 diabetes. CDR3s include the opening cysteine and the closing phenylalanine or tryptophan. Fields, in order: V gene, D gene, clone size, J gene, CDR3 protein, CDR3 DNA. D genes are given only for firm matches. The listing skips clone size in some rows; elsewhere it reads once, few, many or a size class.

v_call: TRBV29-1; d_call: -; clone_size: few; j_call: TRBJ2-1; cdr3_aa: CSTRHTRYNEQFF; cdr3_nt: TGCAGCACGAGACACACCCGTTACAATGAGCAGTTCTTC
v_call: TRBV28; d_call: -; clone_size: -; j_call: TRBJ2-3; cdr3_aa: CASSLGSSTDTQYF; cdr3_nt: TGTGCCAGCAGCCTAGGGTCTAGCACAGATACGCAGTATTTT
v_call: TRBV6-5; d_call: -; clone_size: -; j_call: TRBJ1-2; cdr3_aa: CAISVDQQGGYTF; cdr3_nt: TGTGCCATCAGTGTGGACCAACAAGGTGGCTACACCTTC
v_call: TRBV6-1; d_call: -; clone_size: -; j_call: TRBJ1-1; cdr3_aa: CASSEKVGTTEAFF; cdr3_nt: TGTGCCAGCAGTGAAAAAGTGGGAACCACTGAAGCTTTCTTT
v_call: TRBV6-4; d_call: TRBD1; clone_size: few; j_call: TRBJ2-3; cdr3_aa: CASSPGQGADTQYF; cdr3_nt: TGTGCCAGCAGTCCGGGACAGGGGGCAGATACGCAGTATTTT
v_call: TRBV18; d_call: -; clone_size: many; j_call: TRBJ1-5; cdr3_aa: CASSIDRDQPQHF; cdr3_nt: TGTGCCAGCTCAATCGATCGGGACCAGCCCCAGCATTTT
v_call: TRBV18; d_call: -; clone_size: few; j_call: TRBJ2-1; cdr3_aa: CASSPRDSFSNEQFF; cdr3_nt: TGTGCCAGCTCACCTCGCGACAGTTTTAGTAATGAGCAGTTCTTC
v_call: TRBV9; d_call: TRBD1; clone_size: few; j_call: TRBJ2-2; cdr3_aa: CASSVGQGAYTGELFF; cdr3_nt: TGTGCCAGCAGCGTAGGGCAGGGGGCATACACCGGGGAGCTGTTTTTT
v_call: TRBV29-1; d_call: -; clone_size: -; j_call: TRBJ2-5; cdr3_aa: CSALEGQTQYF; cdr3_nt: TGCAGCGCCTTAGAGGGTCAGACCCAGTACTTC
v_call: TRBV18; d_call: -; clone_size: few; j_call: TRBJ2-3; cdr3_aa: CASSPTGSTDTQYF; cdr3_nt: TGTGCCAGCTCACCAACGGGTAGCACAGATACGCAGTATTTT
v_call: TRBV7-9; d_call: TRBD1; clone_size: -; j_call: TRBJ1-2; cdr3_aa: CASSSWTGSLGYTF; cdr3_nt: TGTGCCAGCAGCTCCTGGACAGGGTCTTTGGGCTACACCTTC
v_call: TRBV5-5; d_call: -; clone_size: few; j_call: TRBJ1-4; cdr3_aa: CASSLSQGDEKLFF; cdr3_nt: TGTGCCAGCAGCTTGTCCCAAGGGGATGAAAAACTGTTTTTT
v_call: TRBV28; d_call: -; clone_size: few; j_call: TRBJ1-2; cdr3_aa: CASSVQANEGYTF; cdr3_nt: TGTGCCAGCAGTGTACAGGCCAATGAAGGCTACACCTTC
v_call: TRBV28; d_call: -; clone_size: few; j_call: TRBJ2-6; cdr3_aa: CASTRQSSGANVLTF; cdr3_nt: TGTGCCAGCACCAGGCAGTCCTCTGGGGCCAACGTCCTGACTTTC
v_call: TRBV11-3; d_call: -; clone_size: -; j_call: TRBJ2-3; cdr3_aa: CASSLDGRTQYF; cdr3_nt: TGTGCCAGCAGCTTAGATGGTAGGACGCAGTATTTT
v_call: TRBV6-6; d_call: -; clone_size: -; j_call: TRBJ2-6; cdr3_aa: CASGGSGANVLTF; cdr3_nt: TGTGCCAGCGGGGGCTCTGGGGCCAACGTCCTGACTTTC
v_call: TRBV7-9; d_call: TRBD2; clone_size: -; j_call: TRBJ2-7; cdr3_aa: CASSFGETSGRSEQYF; cdr3_nt: TGTGCCAGCAGCTTTGGGGAGACTAGCGGGAGAAGCGAGCAGTACTTC